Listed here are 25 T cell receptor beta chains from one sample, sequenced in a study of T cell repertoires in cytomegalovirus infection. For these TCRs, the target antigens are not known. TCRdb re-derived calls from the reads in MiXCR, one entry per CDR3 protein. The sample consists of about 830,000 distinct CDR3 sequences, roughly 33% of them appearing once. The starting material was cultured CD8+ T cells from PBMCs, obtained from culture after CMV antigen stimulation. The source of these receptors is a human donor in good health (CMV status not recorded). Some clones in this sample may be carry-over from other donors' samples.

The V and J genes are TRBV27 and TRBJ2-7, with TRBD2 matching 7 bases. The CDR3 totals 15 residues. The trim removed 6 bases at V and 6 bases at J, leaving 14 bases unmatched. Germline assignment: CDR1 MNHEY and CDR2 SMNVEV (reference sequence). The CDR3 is CASRPGTTLGAEQYV. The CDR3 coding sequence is TGTGCCAGCAGGCCCGGGACTACGTTAGGGGCCGAGCAGTACGTC.

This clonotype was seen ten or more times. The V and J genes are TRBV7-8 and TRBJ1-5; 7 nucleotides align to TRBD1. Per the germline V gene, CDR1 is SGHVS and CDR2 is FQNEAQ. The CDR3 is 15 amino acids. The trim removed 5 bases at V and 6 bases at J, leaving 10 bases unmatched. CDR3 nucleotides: TGTGCCAGCAGCCTGAGCCCAGGGGGAGGTCAGCCCCAGCATTTT. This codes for CASSLSPGGGQPQHF.

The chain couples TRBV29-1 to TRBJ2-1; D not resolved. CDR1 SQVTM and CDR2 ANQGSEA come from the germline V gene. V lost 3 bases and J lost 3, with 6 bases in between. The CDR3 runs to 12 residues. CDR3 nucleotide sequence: TGCAGCGTTGACTCAGTCTACAATGAGCAGTTCTTC. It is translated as CSVDSVYNEQFF.

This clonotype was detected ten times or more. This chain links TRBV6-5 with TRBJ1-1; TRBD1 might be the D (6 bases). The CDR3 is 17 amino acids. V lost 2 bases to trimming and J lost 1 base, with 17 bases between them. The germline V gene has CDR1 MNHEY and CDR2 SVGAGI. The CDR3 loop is CASSYRKTYRENTEAFF. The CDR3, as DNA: TGTGCCAGCAGTTACCGCAAAACTTACAGGGAGAACACTGAAGCTTTCTTT.

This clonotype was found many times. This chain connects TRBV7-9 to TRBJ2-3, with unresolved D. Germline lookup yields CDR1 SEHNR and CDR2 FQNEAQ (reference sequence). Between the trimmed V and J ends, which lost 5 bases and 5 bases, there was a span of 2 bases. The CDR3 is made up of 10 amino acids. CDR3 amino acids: CASSRDTQYF. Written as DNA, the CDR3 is TGTGCCAGCAGCCGAGATACGCAGTATTTT.

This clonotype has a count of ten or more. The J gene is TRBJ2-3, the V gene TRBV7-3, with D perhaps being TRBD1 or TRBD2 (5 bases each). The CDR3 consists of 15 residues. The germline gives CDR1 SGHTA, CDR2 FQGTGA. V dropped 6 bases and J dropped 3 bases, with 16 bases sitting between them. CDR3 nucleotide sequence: TGTGCCAGCAGTCCCGGGACCAGCTTAACAGATACGCAGTATTTT. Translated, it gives CASSPGTSLTDTQYF.

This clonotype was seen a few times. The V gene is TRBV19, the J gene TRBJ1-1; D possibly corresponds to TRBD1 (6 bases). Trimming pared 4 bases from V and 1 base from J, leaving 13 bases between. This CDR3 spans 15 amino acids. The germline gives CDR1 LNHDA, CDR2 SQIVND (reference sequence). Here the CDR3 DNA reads TGTGCCAGTAGTACCCGGGGGCTTGGGAACACTGAAGCTTTCTTT. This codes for CASSTRGLGNTEAFF.

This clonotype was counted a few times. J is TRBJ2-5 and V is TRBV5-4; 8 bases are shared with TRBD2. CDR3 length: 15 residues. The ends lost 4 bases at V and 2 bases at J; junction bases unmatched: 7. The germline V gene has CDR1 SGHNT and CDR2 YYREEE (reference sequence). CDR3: CASSGGLAGQETQYF. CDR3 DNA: TGTGCCAGCAGCGGGGGGCTAGCGGGTCAAGAGACCCAGTACTTC.

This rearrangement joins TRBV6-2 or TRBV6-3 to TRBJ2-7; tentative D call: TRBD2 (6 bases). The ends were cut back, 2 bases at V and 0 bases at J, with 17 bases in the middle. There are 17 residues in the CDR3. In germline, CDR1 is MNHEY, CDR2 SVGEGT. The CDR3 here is CASSYPLGGLHSYEQYV. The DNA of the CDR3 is TGTGCCAGCAGTTACCCTCTGGGAGGTCTACACTCCTACGAGCAGTACGTC.

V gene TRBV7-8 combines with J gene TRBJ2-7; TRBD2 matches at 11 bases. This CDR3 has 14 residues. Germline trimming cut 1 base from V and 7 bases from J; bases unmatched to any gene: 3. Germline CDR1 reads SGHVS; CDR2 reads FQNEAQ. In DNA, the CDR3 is TGTGCCAGCAGCTTAGTAGCGGGGGGGCGTGAGCAGTACTTC. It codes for CASSLVAGGREQYF.

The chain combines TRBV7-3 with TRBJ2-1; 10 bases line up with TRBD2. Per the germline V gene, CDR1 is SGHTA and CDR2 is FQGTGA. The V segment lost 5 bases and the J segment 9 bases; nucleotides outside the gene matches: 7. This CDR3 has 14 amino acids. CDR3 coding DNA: TGTGCCAGCAGCCATAGCGGGGGGCTGGGTGAGCAGTTCTTC. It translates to CASSHSGGLGEQFF.

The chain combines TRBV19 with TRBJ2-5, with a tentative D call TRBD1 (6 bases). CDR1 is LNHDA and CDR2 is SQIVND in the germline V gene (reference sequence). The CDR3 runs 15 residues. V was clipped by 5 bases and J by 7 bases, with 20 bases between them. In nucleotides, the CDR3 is TGTGCCAGTAGTCCACCATACGACAGGCCGGGGACCCAGTACTTC. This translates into CASSPPYDRPGTQYF. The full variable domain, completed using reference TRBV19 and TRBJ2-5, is DGGITQSPKYLFRKEGQNVTLSCEQNLNHDAMYWYRQDPGQGLRLIYYSQIVNDFQKGDIAEGYSVSREKKESFPLTVTSAQKNPTAFYLCASSPPYDRPGTQYFGPGTRLLVL.

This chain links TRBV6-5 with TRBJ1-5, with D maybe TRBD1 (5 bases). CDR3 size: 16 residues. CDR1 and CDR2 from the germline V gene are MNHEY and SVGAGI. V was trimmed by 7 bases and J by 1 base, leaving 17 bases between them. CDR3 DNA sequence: TGTGCCAGCAAGTTGGGGGGTAGGGCAAGCAATCAGCCCCAGCATTTT. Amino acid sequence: CASKLGGRASNQPQHF.

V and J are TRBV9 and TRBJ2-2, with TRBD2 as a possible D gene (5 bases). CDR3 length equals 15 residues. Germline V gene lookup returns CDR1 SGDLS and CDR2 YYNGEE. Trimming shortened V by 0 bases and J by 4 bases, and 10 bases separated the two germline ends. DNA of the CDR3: TGTGCCAGCAGCGTAGGTCGGGATTCCACCGGGGAGCTGTTTTTT. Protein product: CASSVGRDSTGELFF.

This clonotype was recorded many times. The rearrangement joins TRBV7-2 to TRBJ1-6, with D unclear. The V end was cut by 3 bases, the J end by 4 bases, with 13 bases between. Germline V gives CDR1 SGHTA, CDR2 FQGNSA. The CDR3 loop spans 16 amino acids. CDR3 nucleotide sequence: TGTGCCAGCAGCTTGGAGCTAAGCCATTATAATTCACCCCTCCACTTT. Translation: CASSLELSHYNSPLHF.

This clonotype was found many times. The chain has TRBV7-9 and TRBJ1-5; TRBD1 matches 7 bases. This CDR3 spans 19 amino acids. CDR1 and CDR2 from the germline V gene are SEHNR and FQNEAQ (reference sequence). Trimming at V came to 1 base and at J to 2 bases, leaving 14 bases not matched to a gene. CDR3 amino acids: CASSLEVTGKFLGNQPQHF. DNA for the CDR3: TGTGCCAGCAGCTTAGAGGTGACAGGGAAATTCCTCGGCAATCAGCCCCAGCATTTT.

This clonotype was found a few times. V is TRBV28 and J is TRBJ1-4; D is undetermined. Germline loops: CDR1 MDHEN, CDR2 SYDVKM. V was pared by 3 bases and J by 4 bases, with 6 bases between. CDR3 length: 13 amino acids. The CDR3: CASSFAGNEKLFF. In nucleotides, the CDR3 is TGTGCCAGCAGTTTCGCGGGTAATGAAAAACTGTTTTTT.

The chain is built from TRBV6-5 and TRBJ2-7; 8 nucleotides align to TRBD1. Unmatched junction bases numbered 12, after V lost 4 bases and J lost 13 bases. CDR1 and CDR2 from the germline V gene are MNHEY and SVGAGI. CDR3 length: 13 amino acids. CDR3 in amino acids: CASSFGQGMDIYF. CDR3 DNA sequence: TGTGCCAGCAGTTTCGGACAGGGAATGGACATCTACTTC.

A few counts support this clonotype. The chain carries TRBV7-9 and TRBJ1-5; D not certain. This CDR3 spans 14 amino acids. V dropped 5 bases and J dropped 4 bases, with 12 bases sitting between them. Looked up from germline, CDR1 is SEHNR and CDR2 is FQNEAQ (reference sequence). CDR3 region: CASSLPGLNQPQHF. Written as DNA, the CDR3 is TGTGCCAGCAGCCTCCCCGGGCTTAATCAGCCCCAGCATTTT.

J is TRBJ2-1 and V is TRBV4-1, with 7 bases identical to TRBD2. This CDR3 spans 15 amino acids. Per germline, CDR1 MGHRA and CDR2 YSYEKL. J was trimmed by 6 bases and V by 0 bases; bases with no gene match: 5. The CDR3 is CASSQDGGGLNEQFF. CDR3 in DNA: TGCGCCAGCAGCCAAGATGGCGGGGGTCTCAATGAGCAGTTCTTC.

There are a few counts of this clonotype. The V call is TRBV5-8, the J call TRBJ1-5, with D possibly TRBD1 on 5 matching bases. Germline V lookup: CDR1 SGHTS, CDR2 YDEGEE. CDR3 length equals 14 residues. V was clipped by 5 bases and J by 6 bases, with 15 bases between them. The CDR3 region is CASSLDAGTQPQHF. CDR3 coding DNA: TGTGCCAGCAGTCTGGATGCAGGGACTCAGCCCCAGCATTTT.

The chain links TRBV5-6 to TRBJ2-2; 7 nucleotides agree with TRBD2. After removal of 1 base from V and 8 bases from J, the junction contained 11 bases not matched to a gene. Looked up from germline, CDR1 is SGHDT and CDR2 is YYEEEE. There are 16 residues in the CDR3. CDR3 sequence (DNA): TGTGCCAGCAGCTTGCGCAGCGGGGCTGTTGTGGGGGAGCTGTTTTTT. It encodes CASSLRSGAVVGELFF.

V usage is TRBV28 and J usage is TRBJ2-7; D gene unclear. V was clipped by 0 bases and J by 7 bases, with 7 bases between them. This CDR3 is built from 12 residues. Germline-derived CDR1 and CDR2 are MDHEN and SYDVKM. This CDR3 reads CASSLWGSEQYV. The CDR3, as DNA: TGTGCCAGCAGTTTATGGGGCAGTGAGCAGTACGTC.

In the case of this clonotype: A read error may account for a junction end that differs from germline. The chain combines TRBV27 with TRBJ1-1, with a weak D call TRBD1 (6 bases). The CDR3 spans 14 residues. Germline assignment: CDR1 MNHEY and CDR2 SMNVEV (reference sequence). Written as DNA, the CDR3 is TGTACCAGCAGTTCCAGGGGATTTGGCACTGAAGCTTTCTTT. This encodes CTSSSRGFGTEAFF.

The CDR3 nucleotides read TGTGCCAGCAGTTGGCTGTGGGCGGGGGGCGCAGATACGCAGTATTTT. This sequence encodes CASSWLWAGGADTQYF. The V call is TRBV6-6, the J call TRBJ2-3; 8 bases are a match to TRBD2. Trimming removed 4 bases from V and 4 bases from J; junction bases left unmatched: 10. CDR1 MNHNY and CDR2 SVGAGI come from the germline V gene (reference sequence). The CDR3 is made up of 16 amino acids.